This T cell receptor (beta chain) comes out of a study of CD8 T cells in Susac syndrome. The germline CDR1 and CDR2 sequences are SGHRS and YFSETQ. This CDR3 comprises 15 residues. V was pared by 4 bases and J by 4 bases, with 10 bases of the junction left unmatched. With random hexamers, reverse transcription was performed on about 0.45 to 1 ug of RNA. TCRdb fed the immunoSEQ multiplex PCR reads into MiXCR, producing one record per CDR3 protein. The repertoire holds about 210,000 distinct CDR3 sequences, about 93% seen once, with 0.09% to 0.12% in the top ten. Comment on this clonotype: Because the CDR3 is missing its conserved closing phenylalanine or tryptophan, this is likely a read error.

The chain recombines TRBV5-1 with TRBJ2-5; 7 bases line up with TRBD1. The sample comprised CD4+ T cells from PBMCs. This receptor was obtained from a human donor in good health. CDR3 loop: CASSLSQGQGETQYL. CDR3 sequence (DNA): TGCGCCAGCAGCCTATCACAGGGGCAGGGAGAGACCCAGTACTTG.